The 15 T cell receptor beta chains in this list originate from one sample, sequenced in a study of blood T cells in healthy people across ages. A second PCR, run for about 6 to 11 cycles, used a sample-barcoded 5' primer plus a J-beta primer mix. In TCRdb, the 5' RACE reads were re-called with MiXCR into one record per CDR3 protein. This sample has around 820,000 distinct CDR3 sequences, with around 25% found just once. The same sample was also studied in work on T cells of mothers and their children.

Sequencing was carried out using blood. Receptors originate from a boy between 10 and 17 years old in good health.

The chain is built from TRBV15 and TRBJ2-1; the match to TRBD1 covers 7 bases. Germline V gene data show CDR1 as LNHNV and CDR2 as YYDKDF (reference sequence). CDR3 size: 19 residues. Trimming removed 5 bases from V and 3 bases from J; junction bases left unmatched: 19. The CDR3 loop is CATSQNLRQGHQSYNEQFF. The CDR3 nucleotides read TGTGCCACCAGCCAAAATTTAAGACAGGGACATCAAAGCTACAATGAGCAGTTCTTC.

The chain couples TRBV7-2 to TRBJ2-7; possible D gene TRBD1, 7 bases. The DNA end favors TRBJ2-1, so the J call may be wrong. The CDR3 spans 14 residues. Germline V CDR1 and CDR2: SGHTA, FQGNSA. The CDR3 protein is CASTAGGKSNEQFF. CDR3 bases: TGTGCCAGCACGGCAGGGGGGAAAAGCAATGAGCAGTTCTTC.

The chain recombines TRBV27 with TRBJ1-4; tentative D call: TRBD1 (5 bases). Looked up from germline, CDR1 is MNHEY and CDR2 is SMNVEV (reference sequence). The CDR3 length is 13 residues. The V end was cut by 6 bases, the J end by 7 bases, with 12 bases between. The CDR3: CASRGRGSEKLFF. The CDR3 DNA follows: TGTGCCAGCAGGGGGAGGGGAAGTGAAAAACTGTTTTTT.

This clonotype appeared a few times. The CDR3 sequence is CASSLLDGRVVQFF. CDR3 sequence (DNA): TGTGCCAGCAGTTTATTAGACGGGAGGGTGGTGCAGTTCTTC. The V gene is TRBV12-3 or TRBV12-4, the J gene TRBJ2-5; the match to TRBD2 covers 8 bases. The J call may not be correct, given that the DNA end is closer to TRBJ2-1. The CDR3 consists of 14 residues.

This clonotype has just a few counts. The chain links TRBV29-1 to TRBJ1-5, with TRBD1 matching over 7 bases. Losses at the gene ends were 7 bases for V and 8 bases for J; bases not matched to a gene: 8. Germline CDR1 SQVTM, CDR2 ANQGSEA. The CDR3 has 12 residues. The DNA for the CDR3 is TGCAGCGCAAAGGGACAGCAAGAGCCCCAGCATTTT. It translates to CSAKGQQEPQHF.

This chain uses TRBV5-1 with TRBJ2-3; 13 bases match TRBD2. The CDR3 contains 19 residues. J was trimmed by 0 bases and V by 5 bases; bases with no gene match: 12. From germline, CDR1 is SGHRS and CDR2 YFSETQ. The DNA of the CDR3 is TGCGCCAGCAGGCCCACGGGACTAGCGGGGAGAGCTAGCACAGATACGCAGTATTTT. It encodes CASRPTGLAGRASTDTQYF. The entire variable domain, with the rest obtained from reference TRBV5-1 and TRBJ2-3, is as follows: KAGVTQTPRYLIKTRGQQVTLSCSPISGHRSVSWYQQTPGQGLQFLFEYFSETQRNKGNFPGRFSGRQFSNSRSEMNVSTLELGDSALYLCASRPTGLAGRASTDTQYFGPGTRLTVL.

V is TRBV11-1 and J is TRBJ2-5, with 7 positions matching TRBD1. The CDR3 is made up of 14 amino acids. Unmatched junction bases numbered 9, after V lost 8 bases and J lost 3 bases. The germline V gene encodes CDR1 SGHAT and CDR2 FQDESV (reference sequence). The CDR3 sequence is CASQAGQAKETQYF. The CDR3 DNA sequence: TGTGCCAGCCAAGCCGGACAGGCGAAAGAGACCCAGTACTTC.

The sample holds a few counts of this clonotype. The chain recombines TRBV2 with TRBJ2-5; D may be TRBD1 (6 bases). The germline V and J ends were trimmed by 3 bases and 5 bases, with 19 bases remaining between them. CDR1 and CDR2 from the germline V gene are SNHLY and FYNNEI. There are 16 residues in the CDR3. DNA for the CDR3: TGTGCCAGCAGTGAGGGACAAAGGGAAAAGTGGGAGACCCAGTACTTC. Encoded protein: CASSEGQREKWETQYF.

V usage is TRBV20-1 and J usage is TRBJ2-7; 10 bases match TRBD2. The CDR3 length is 13 residues. The V and J ends lost 6 bases and 5 bases, in that order; junction bases with no gene match: 7. Germline lookup yields CDR1 DFQATT and CDR2 SNEGSKA (reference sequence). The CDR3 here is CSAPVAGGDEQYF. The CDR3 bases are TGCAGTGCGCCGGTAGCGGGGGGCGACGAGCAGTACTTC.

The table lists this clonotype with a few counts. The chain links TRBV10-3 to TRBJ1-5; 8 nucleotides align to TRBD1. Germline V gene lookup returns CDR1 ENHRY and CDR2 SYGVKD. Trimming removed 0 bases from V and 4 bases from J; junction bases left unmatched: 5. The CDR3 has 16 residues. The CDR3 reads CAISESIGTGNQPQHF. The DNA of the CDR3 is TGTGCCATCAGTGAGTCGATAGGGACAGGTAATCAGCCCCAGCATTTT.

The chain combines TRBV10-3 with TRBJ1-1; D uncertain. The CDR3 runs to 11 residues. The V gene's germline CDR1 is ENHRY and CDR2 SYGVKD. Deletions cut 0 bases from V and 5 bases from J, with 1 base between. CDR3 coding DNA: TGTGCCATCAGTGAGTCGACTGAAGCTTTCTTT. This sequence encodes CAISESTEAFF.

The chain links TRBV7-9 to TRBJ2-1, with 9 bases identical to TRBD1. The CDR3 length is 14 residues. The J segment lost 10 bases and the V segment lost 5 bases, leaving 9 bases of the junction unmatched. Per the germline V gene, CDR1 is SEHNR and CDR2 is FQNEAQ (reference sequence). The CDR3 region is CASSTLQGAGEQFF. DNA of the CDR3: TGTGCCAGCAGCACGCTACAGGGGGCAGGGGAGCAGTTCTTC.

CDR3 region: CATRLGTGGHEQFF. In DNA form, the CDR3 reads TGTGCCACCCGATTAGGGACAGGGGGTCATGAGCAGTTCTTC. This sequence joins TRBV7-2 and TRBJ2-5; 11 nucleotides match TRBD1. The DNA end lines up better with TRBJ2-1; the J call may be wrong. Germline assignment: CDR1 SGHTA and CDR2 FQGNSA. The CDR3 runs 14 residues.

This clonotype occurred a few times. DNA of the CDR3: TGCAGCGGCCGCAGGCAGGGTTACGGAAACATTCAGTACTTC. Protein sequence: CSGRRQGYGNIQYF. This chain connects TRBV29-1 to TRBJ2-4; possibly TRBD1 for D (5 bases). CDR1 is SQVTM, CDR2 ANQGSEA, per germline. This CDR3 spans 14 amino acids. V gave up 7 bases and J gave up 6 bases, with 19 bases separating them.

The chain couples TRBV6-2 or TRBV6-3 to TRBJ1-5, with no clear D. The CDR3 has 16 residues. V dropped 5 bases and J dropped 3 bases, with 17 bases sitting between them. From germline, CDR1 is MNHEY and CDR2 SVGEGT. The CDR3 is CASSLDLRTDNQPQHF. CDR3 nucleotides: TGTGCCAGCAGTCTAGATTTACGGACGGACAATCAGCCCCAGCATTTT.